This T cell receptor beta chain was identified in a study of early T cells in non-severe SARS-CoV-2 infection. Overall study context: Chains stayed unpaired after sequencing of bulk RNA from unsorted whole blood. General study findings and limits: Using VDJdb, the matching emphasized anti-spike CD8 responses while missing private and CD4 specificities.

This clonotype has a count of ten or more. Its target is unknown. Germline loops: CDR1 LNHDA, CDR2 SQIVND (reference sequence). Losses at the gene ends were 8 bases for V and 2 bases for J; bases not matched to a gene: 3. The CDR3 has 13 residues. In the library, individual cDNA molecules carried attached unique molecular identifiers. From the 5' RACE reads, TCRdb called clonotypes with MiXCR, one entry per CDR3 protein. Counted here are some 85,000 distinct CDR3 sequences, 12% to 15% occurring once; the ten biggest clones make up 1.4%. This sequence originates from an adult who was a healthcare worker with PCR-confirmed SARS-CoV-2 infection or an uninfected control (not recorded which). V usage is TRBV19 and J usage is TRBJ1-5; 7 bases fit TRBD1. Specimen: whole blood. DNA of the CDR3: TGTGCCAGTCACAGGGGCGGCAATCAGCCCCAGCATTTT. It encodes CASHRGGNQPQHF.